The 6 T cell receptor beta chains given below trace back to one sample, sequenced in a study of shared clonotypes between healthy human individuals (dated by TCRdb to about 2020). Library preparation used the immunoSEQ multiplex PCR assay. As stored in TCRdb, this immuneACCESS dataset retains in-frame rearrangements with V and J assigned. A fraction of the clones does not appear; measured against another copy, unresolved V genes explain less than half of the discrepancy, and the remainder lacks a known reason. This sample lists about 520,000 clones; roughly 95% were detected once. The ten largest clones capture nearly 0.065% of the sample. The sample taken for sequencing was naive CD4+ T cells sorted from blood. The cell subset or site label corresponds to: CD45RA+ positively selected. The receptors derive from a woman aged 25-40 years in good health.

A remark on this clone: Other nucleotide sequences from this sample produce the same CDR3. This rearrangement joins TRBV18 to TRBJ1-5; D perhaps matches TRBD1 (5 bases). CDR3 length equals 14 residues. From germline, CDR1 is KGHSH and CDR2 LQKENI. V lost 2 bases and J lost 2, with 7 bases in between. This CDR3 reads CASSPGGGNQPQHF. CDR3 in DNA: TGTGCCAGCTCACCAGGGGGTGGCAATCAGCCCCAGCATTTT.

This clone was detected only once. The CDR3 DNA sequence: TGTGCCTGGAGGACTAGCGGGTCAAGAGATACGCAGTATTTT. The encoded protein is CAWRTSGSRDTQYF. The chain uses TRBV30 and TRBJ2-3; the match to TRBD2 covers 10 bases. V was clipped by 3 bases and J by 5 bases; unmatched bases: 5. CDR3 length equals 14 residues. Germline V gives CDR1 GTSNPN, CDR2 SVGIG (reference sequence).

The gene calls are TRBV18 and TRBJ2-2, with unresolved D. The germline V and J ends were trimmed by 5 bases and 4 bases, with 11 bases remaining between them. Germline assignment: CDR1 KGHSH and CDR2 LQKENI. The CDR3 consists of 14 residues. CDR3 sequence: CASSIPGGTGELFF. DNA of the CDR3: TGTGCCAGCTCAATTCCGGGCGGCACCGGGGAGCTGTTTTTT.

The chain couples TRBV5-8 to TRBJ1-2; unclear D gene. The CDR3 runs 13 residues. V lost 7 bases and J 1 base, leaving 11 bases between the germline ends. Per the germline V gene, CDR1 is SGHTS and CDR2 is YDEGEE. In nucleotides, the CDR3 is TGTGCCAGCCTGCGAGACAATAACTATGGCTACACCTTC. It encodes CASLRDNNYGYTF.

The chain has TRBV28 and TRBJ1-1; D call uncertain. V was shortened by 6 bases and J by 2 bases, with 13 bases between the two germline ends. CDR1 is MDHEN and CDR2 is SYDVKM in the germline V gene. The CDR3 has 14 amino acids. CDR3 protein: CASRLPHLNTEAFF. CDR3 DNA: TGTGCCAGCAGGTTACCACACCTAAACACTGAAGCTTTCTTT.

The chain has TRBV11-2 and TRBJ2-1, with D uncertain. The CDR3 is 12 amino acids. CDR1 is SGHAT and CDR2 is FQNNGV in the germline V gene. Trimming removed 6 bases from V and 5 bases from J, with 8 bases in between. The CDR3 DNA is TGTGCCAGCAGTCGGCTTAACAATGAGCAGTTCTTC. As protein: CASSRLNNEQFF.